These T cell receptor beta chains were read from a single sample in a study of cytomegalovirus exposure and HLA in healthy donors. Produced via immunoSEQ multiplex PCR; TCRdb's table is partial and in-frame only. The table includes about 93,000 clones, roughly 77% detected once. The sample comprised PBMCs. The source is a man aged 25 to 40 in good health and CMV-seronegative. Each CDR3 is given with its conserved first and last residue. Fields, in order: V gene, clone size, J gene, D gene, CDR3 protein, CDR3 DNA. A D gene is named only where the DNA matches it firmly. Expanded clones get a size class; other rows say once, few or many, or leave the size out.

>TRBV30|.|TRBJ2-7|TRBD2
CAWSLSRTSATSYEQYF
TGTGCCTGGAGTCTCTCACGGACTAGCGCGACCTCCTACGAGCAGTACTTC
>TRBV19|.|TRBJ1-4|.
CASSGYRAVHEKLFF
TGTGCCAGTAGTGGCTACAGGGCCGTTCATGAAAAACTGTTTTTT
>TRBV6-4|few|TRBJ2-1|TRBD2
CASSETGGKSDEQFF
TGTGCCAGCAGTGAGACGGGAGGGAAGAGCGATGAGCAGTTCTTC
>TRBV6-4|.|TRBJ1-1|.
CASSLGTPNTEAFF
TGTGCCAGCAGTTTAGGGACACCGAACACTGAAGCTTTCTTT
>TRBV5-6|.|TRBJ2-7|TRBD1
CASSYTGGVSYEQYF
TGTGCCAGCAGTTACACAGGGGGCGTATCCTACGAGCAGTACTTC
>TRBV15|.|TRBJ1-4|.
CATSRGSGEKLFF
TGTGCCACCAGCAGAGGAAGCGGCGAAAAACTGTTTTTT
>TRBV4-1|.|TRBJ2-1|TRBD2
CASSQSTSGRWYEQFF
TGCGCCAGCAGCCAATCAACTAGCGGGAGGTGGTATGAGCAGTTCTTC
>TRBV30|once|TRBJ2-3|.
CAWSLSAGTDTQYF
TGTGCCTGGAGTTTGTCTGCGGGCACAGATACGCAGTATTTT
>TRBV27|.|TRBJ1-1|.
CASSLKAGQTEAFF
TGTGCCAGCAGTCTAAAGGCAGGTCAGACTGAAGCTTTCTTT
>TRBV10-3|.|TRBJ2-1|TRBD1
CAISGRDRDYNEQFF
TGTGCCATCAGTGGCCGGGACAGGGACTACAATGAGCAGTTCTTC
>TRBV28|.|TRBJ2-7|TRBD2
CASSLAIMTSGLTYEQYF
TGTGCCAGCAGTTTAGCGATTATGACTAGCGGCCTTACCTACGAGCAGTACTTC
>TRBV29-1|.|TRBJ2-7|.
CSVVRRGNEQYF
TGCAGCGTTGTTCGCAGGGGTAACGAGCAGTACTTC
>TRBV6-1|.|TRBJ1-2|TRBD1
CASSHSDRGYGYTF
TGTGCCAGCAGCCATTCCGACAGGGGCTATGGCTACACCTTC
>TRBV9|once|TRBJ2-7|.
CASSPRGGKDEQYF
TGTGCCAGCAGCCCCCGGGGCGGGAAGGACGAGCAGTACTTC
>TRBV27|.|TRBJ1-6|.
CASRFREYSYNSPLHF
TGTGCCAGCCGGTTTAGGGAGTACTCCTATAATTCACCCCTCCACTTT
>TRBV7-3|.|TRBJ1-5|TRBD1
CASSSGQLNQPQHF
TGTGCCAGCAGCTCGGGACAGCTCAATCAGCCCCAGCATTTT
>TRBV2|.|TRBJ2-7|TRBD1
CASRGDRGLNEQYF
TGTGCCAGCAGGGGGGACAGGGGTTTGAACGAGCAGTACTTC
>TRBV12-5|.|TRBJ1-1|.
CASGLVTGGEAFF
TGTGCTAGTGGTTTGGTAACGGGGGGGGAAGCTTTCTTT
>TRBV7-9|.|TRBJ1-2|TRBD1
CASSLGGTGGSYGYTF
TGTGCCAGCAGCTTAGGAGGGACAGGGGGCTCGTATGGCTACACCTTC
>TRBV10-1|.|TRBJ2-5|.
CASSEQGPRETQYF
TGCGCCAGCAGTGAGCAGGGGCCACGGGAGACCCAGTACTTC
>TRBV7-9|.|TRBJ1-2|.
CASSRDSLYGYTF
TGTGCCAGCAGCCGTGACTCCCTCTATGGCTACACCTTC
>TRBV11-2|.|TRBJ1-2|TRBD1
CASSSGQELYGYTF
TGTGCCAGCAGCTCGGGACAGGAGCTCTATGGCTACACCTTC
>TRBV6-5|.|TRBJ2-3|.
CASRARSIQGTQYF
TGTGCCAGCAGGGCCCGGAGTATTCAGGGGACGCAGTATTTT
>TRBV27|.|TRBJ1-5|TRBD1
CASSVGTGRQPQHF
TGTGCCAGCAGTGTGGGGACAGGGCGGCAGCCCCAGCATTTT
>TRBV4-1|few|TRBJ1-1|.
CASSRVLQGISRIDTEAFF
TGCGCCAGCAGCCGCGTACTCCAGGGTATTTCGAGGATCGACACTGAAGCTTTCTTT
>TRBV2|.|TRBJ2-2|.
CASRTGLPTGELFF
TGTGCCAGCAGAACGGGACTGCCCACCGGGGAGCTGTTTTTT
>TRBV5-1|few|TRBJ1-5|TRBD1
CASSLGTGYQPQHF
TGCGCCAGCAGCTTGGGGACAGGATATCAGCCCCAGCATTTT
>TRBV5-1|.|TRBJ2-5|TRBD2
CASSLGTSGETQYF
TGCGCCAGCAGCCTAGGGACTAGCGGAGAGACCCAGTACTTC
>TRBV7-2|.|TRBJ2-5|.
CASSPGEGEETQYF
TGTGCCAGCAGCCCCGGGGAAGGTGAAGAGACCCAGTACTTC
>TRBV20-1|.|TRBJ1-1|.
CSASRNTEAFF
TGCAGTGCTAGTAGGAACACTGAAGCTTTCTTT
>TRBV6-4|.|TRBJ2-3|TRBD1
CASPGQVDTDTQYF
TGTGCCAGCCCTGGACAGGTCGACACAGATACGCAGTATTTT
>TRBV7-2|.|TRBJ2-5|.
CASSLARVETQYF
TGTGCCAGCAGCTTAGCTCGGGTGGAGACCCAGTACTTC
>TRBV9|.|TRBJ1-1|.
CASSVEGILSGLRDTEAFF
TGTGCCAGCAGCGTAGAAGGAATCCTGTCGGGGTTGAGGGACACTGAAGCTTTCTTT
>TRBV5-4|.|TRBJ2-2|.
CASSLGQTRTGELFF
TGTGCCAGCAGCTTGGGGCAGACACGCACCGGGGAGCTGTTTTTT
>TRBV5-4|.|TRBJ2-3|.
CASSLERRWADTQYF
TGTGCCAGCAGCTTGGAAAGGAGGTGGGCAGATACGCAGTATTTT
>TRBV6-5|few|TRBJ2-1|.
CASSLTRAYNEQFF
TGTGCCAGCAGCCTAACCAGGGCCTACAATGAGCAGTTCTTC
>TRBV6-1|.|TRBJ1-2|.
CASGGGGNGYTF
TGTGCCAGCGGGGGGGGTGGAAATGGCTACACCTTC
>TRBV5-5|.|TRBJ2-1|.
CASSLAPAASSYNEQFF
TGTGCCAGCAGCTTGGCCCCCGCGGCTAGCTCCTACAATGAGCAGTTCTTC
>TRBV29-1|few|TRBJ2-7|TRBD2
CSGGLVKDEQYF
TGCAGCGGGGGACTAGTTAAGGACGAGCAGTACTTC
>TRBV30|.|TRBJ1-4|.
CAFTGQGNNEKLFF
TGTGCCTTCACAGGCCAAGGAAACAATGAAAAACTGTTTTTT
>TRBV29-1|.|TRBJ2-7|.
CSVGSGISYEQYF
TGCAGCGTTGGGTCGGGGATCTCCTACGAGCAGTACTTC
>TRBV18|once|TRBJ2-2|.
CASSPPTTGNTGELFF
TGTGCCAGCTCACCACCAACGACAGGGAACACCGGGGAGCTGTTTTTT
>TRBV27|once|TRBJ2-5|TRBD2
CASSLVSASGRYQETQYF
TGTGCCAGCAGTTTAGTTTCCGCTAGCGGGAGGTACCAAGAGACCCAGTACTTC
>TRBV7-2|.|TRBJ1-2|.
CASSLSEGYTF
TGTGCCAGCAGCTTAAGCGAAGGCTACACCTTC
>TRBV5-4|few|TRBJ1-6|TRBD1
CASSSGGRTGESPLHF
TGTGCCAGCAGCTCGGGGGGAAGGACAGGGGAGTCACCCCTCCACTTT
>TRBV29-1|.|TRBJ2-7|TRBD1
CSVADRAAYEQYF
TGCAGCGTAGCGGACAGGGCGGCCTACGAGCAGTACTTC
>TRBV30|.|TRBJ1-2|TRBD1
CAWSVAQGAQGYTF
TGTGCCTGGAGTGTGGCGCAGGGGGCTCAGGGCTACACCTTC
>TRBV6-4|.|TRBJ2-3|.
CASSDSNTDRDTQYF
TGTGCCAGCAGTGACTCGAATACAGACCGAGATACGCAGTATTTT
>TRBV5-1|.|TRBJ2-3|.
CASSPPPADTQYF
TGCGCCAGCAGCCCCCCCCCGGCAGATACGCAGTATTTT
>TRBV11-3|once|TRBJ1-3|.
CASSLALFSGNTIYF
TGTGCCAGCAGCTTAGCGTTATTCTCTGGAAACACCATATATTTT